Listed below are T cell receptor beta chains from one sample, sequenced in a study of blood T cell repertoires in COVID-19. Measured with immunoSEQ multiplex PCR; TCRdb has only the in-frame clones, and not every one. This sample has under 200,000 clones; approximately 91% occur once, and the top ten carry roughly 2%. Sequencing input: peripheral blood. These receptors came from a man younger than 35 with acute or convalescent COVID-19. The CDR3 runs from the conserved cysteine through the conserved F or W. Each record gives: V gene, J gene, CDR3 protein.

>TRBV5-1|TRBJ2-2
CASSLGLAGSDTGELFF
>TRBV19|TRBJ2-7
CASSISDYEQYF
>TRBV2|TRBJ1-1
CASRASKSMNTEAFF
>TRBV3-1/TRBV3-2|TRBJ1-2
CASSHGQGVGYTF
>TRBV6-2/TRBV6-3|TRBJ2-7
CASSPRGPRGSIYEQYF
>TRBV3-1/TRBV3-2|TRBJ2-2
CASSQVTRNTGELFF
>TRBV29-1|TRBJ1-1
CSVEDDRAGAFF
>TRBV24-1|TRBJ2-1
CATRDRGLAEQFF
>TRBV19|TRBJ2-1
CASSMLSGYNEQFF
>TRBV5-1|TRBJ1-2
CASSLALSLITNYGYTF
>TRBV10-3|TRBJ1-5
CAITGAETAPQHF
>TRBV3-1/TRBV3-2|TRBJ1-2
CASSQGYSGYTF
>TRBV4-2|TRBJ2-3
CASSQGGVDTQYF
>TRBV5-4|TRBJ1-1
CASSVIQGNTEAFF
>TRBV5-1|TRBJ2-3
CASSFLGLAGATDTQYF
>TRBV29-1|TRBJ2-2
CSVEVQGMGEAGELFF